A selection of T cell receptor beta chains follows, all from one sample in a study of CD8 T cells in ankylosing spondylitis. A single record per CDR3 protein comes from TCRdb applying MiXCR to the 5' RACE reads. The repertoire holds more than 650,000 distinct CDR3 sequences, with 10% to 15% as singletons. Sequencing used blood, either unsorted or a sorted T cell fraction (not recorded which). The source is a male donor with ankylosing spondylitis. CDR3s include the opening cysteine and the closing phenylalanine or tryptophan. The order of the fields is V gene, J gene, clone size, D gene, CDR3 DNA, CDR3 protein. The D gene is left open where the match is weak. A row's size may be missing; if present it is once, few, many or a size class.

>TRBV6-5|TRBJ1-5|NA|TRBD1
TGTGCCAGCAGTTACTCGGCGGGACAGCAACAGCCCCAGCATTTT
CASSYSAGQQQPQHF
>TRBV20-1|TRBJ2-7|NA|TRBD2
TGCAGTGCCTCGACACTAGCGGGGGGAGGCTACGAGCAGTACTTC
CSASTLAGGGYEQYF
>TRBV24-1|TRBJ2-1|few|NA
TGTGCCACCAGTCTGAGCGGCAGCTCCTACAATGAGCAGTTCTTC
CATSLSGSSYNEQFF
>TRBV27|TRBJ1-6|few|NA
TGTGCCAGCAGCAAGATGGGTCAGGTGTATTCACCCCTCCACTTT
CASSKMGQVYSPLHF
>TRBV27|TRBJ1-1|NA|NA
TGTGCCAGCAGTTTATTGCGGGGAACTGAAGCTTTCTTT
CASSLLRGTEAFF
>TRBV20-1|TRBJ1-2|few|NA
TGCAGTGCTCTAAAAGACAGGACCCGGGGCTACACCTTC
CSALKDRTRGYTF
>TRBV29-1|TRBJ2-5|many|NA
TGCAGCGCCCCCGGGACCGACCAAGAGACCCAGTACTTC
CSAPGTDQETQYF
>TRBV12-3/TRBV12-4|TRBJ2-3|NA|NA
TGTGCCAGCAGTTTAGAGCTAGCGTCGTGGTATTTT
CASSLELASWYF
>TRBV7-9|TRBJ1-1|NA|TRBD1
TGTGCCAGCAGCTTTTTGGGACAGGGGTCTCCTGAAGCTTTCTTT
CASSFLGQGSPEAFF
>TRBV20-1|TRBJ2-2|NA|NA
TGCAGTGCTAGAGATCCCAGAGCCGGGGAGCTGTTTTTT
CSARDPRAGELFF
>TRBV5-1|TRBJ2-3|few|NA
TGCGCCAGCGGACCCGGGGATACGCAGTATTTT
CASGPGDTQYF
>TRBV6-2/TRBV6-3|TRBJ2-7|NA|NA
TGTGCCAGCAGTATTTCGGGCGAGCAGTACTTC
CASSISGEQYF
>TRBV15|TRBJ2-7|NA|TRBD1
TGTGCCACCAGCAGAGATCAACAGTGGACAGGGTTTTCCTACGAGCAGTACTTC
CATSRDQQWTGFSYEQYF
>TRBV20-1|TRBJ2-3|few|NA
TGCAGTGCCCTAGGGGAAAACACAGATACGCAGTATTTT
CSALGENTDTQYF
>TRBV11-1|TRBJ2-7|NA|TRBD1
TGTGCCAGCAGCTTAAGAAGATTCGGACAGGGGGCCTACGAGCAGTACTTC
CASSLRRFGQGAYEQYF
>TRBV4-2|TRBJ2-7|NA|TRBD2
TGTGCCAGCAGCCAAGATTTAACTAGCGGCCCCTACGAGCAGTACTTC
CASSQDLTSGPYEQYF
>TRBV28|TRBJ2-1|NA|TRBD2
TGTGCCATCTCCAGCGGGAGAGAATTCTATGAGCAGTTCTTC
CAISSGREFYEQFF
>TRBV29-1|TRBJ2-6|many|NA
TGCAGCGTTGAAGACCACTCTGGGGCCAACGTCCTGACTTTC
CSVEDHSGANVLTF
>TRBV14|TRBJ2-1|few|TRBD2
TGTGCCAGCAGCCAAGGGGATAGCGGGAGCAATGAGCAGTTCTTC
CASSQGDSGSNEQFF
>TRBV20-1|TRBJ1-2|NA|NA
TGCAGTGCCCCGCGGGGTGGTGGCTACACCTTC
CSAPRGGGYTF
>TRBV5-1|TRBJ2-1|NA|NA
TGCGCCAGCAGCTTGGCCGCGGATGAGCAGTTCTTC
CASSLAADEQFF
>TRBV7-2|TRBJ2-7|NA|NA
TGTGCCAGCAGCTTAGCGGCAGGTTACACCTACGAGCAGTACTTC
CASSLAAGYTYEQYF
>TRBV20-1|TRBJ1-2|many|TRBD1
TGCAGTGCTAGATCAGGGGGCACTAACTATGGCTACACCTTC
CSARSGGTNYGYTF
>TRBV7-9|TRBJ1-1|few|TRBD1
TGTGCCAGCAGCCGGCGCCGGGACAGGCCCATGAACACTGAAGCTTTCTTT
CASSRRRDRPMNTEAFF
>TRBV4-1|TRBJ2-3|few|TRBD2
TGCGCCAGCAGCCAAGATAGGAGCCTAGCGGACCCCTATACGCAGTATTTT
CASSQDRSLADPYTQYF
>TRBV10-3|TRBJ1-1|many|TRBD1
TGTGCCATCCGACAGGGATTAAACACTGAAGCTTTCTTT
CAIRQGLNTEAFF
>TRBV4-2|TRBJ1-2|few|NA
TGTGCCAGCAGCCAAGATCCAAGGACGCCTTATGGCTACACCTTC
CASSQDPRTPYGYTF
>TRBV5-1|TRBJ1-1|few|NA
TGCGCCAGCAGCTTCGTCCGTGGGACTGAAGCTTTCTTT
CASSFVRGTEAFF
>TRBV12-3/TRBV12-4|TRBJ1-5|few|TRBD1
TGTGCCAGCAGTTCAGGGGGGCCCCAGCATTTT
CASSSGGPQHF
>TRBV24-1|TRBJ2-5|few|NA
TGTGCCACCAGTGACCCCGGGACTCCCGGTGAGACCCAGTACTTC
CATSDPGTPGETQYF
>TRBV10-3|TRBJ2-7|few|NA
TGTGCCATCAGTAATGGGGCCTCCTACGAGCAGTACTTC
CAISNGASYEQYF
>TRBV28|TRBJ2-6|few|NA
TGTGCCAGCAGTTTATTTTGGGGGGCCAACGTCCTGACTTTC
CASSLFWGANVLTF
>TRBV4-2|TRBJ2-3|NA|TRBD2
TGTGCCAGCAGCCAAGTTTCGGGGGGGAGGGTTGCAGATACGCAGTATTTT
CASSQVSGGRVADTQYF
>TRBV12-3/TRBV12-4|TRBJ2-7|NA|NA
TGTGCCAGCAGTTCGGGACAACCCTTCTACGAGCAGTACTTC
CASSSGQPFYEQYF
>TRBV20-1|TRBJ2-7|NA|TRBD2
TGCAGCCACTGGGTAGCGGGCTCCTACGAGCAGTACTTC
CSHWVAGSYEQYF
>TRBV5-1|TRBJ1-1|few|NA
TGCGCCAGCAGCTTCTTAGGAGAGAACACTGAAGCTTTCTTT
CASSFLGENTEAFF
>TRBV9|TRBJ2-2|NA|TRBD1
TGTGCCAGCAGATTAACAGGGGCCACCGGGGAGCTGTTTTTT
CASRLTGATGELFF
>TRBV4-2|TRBJ1-4|NA|TRBD1
TGTGCCAGCAGCTCGGGACAGGCGGCTGAAAAACTGTTTTTT
CASSSGQAAEKLFF
>TRBV4-2|TRBJ2-2|few|NA
TGTGCCAGCAGCCAAGATCAAGACCGGGGACACACCGGGGAGCTGTTTTTT
CASSQDQDRGHTGELFF
>TRBV20-1|TRBJ2-3|NA|TRBD1
TGCAGTGCTAGAAACCCCGGGACAGGGGCCCAGGATACGCAGTATTTT
CSARNPGTGAQDTQYF
>TRBV20-1|TRBJ2-7|many|NA
TGCAGTGCTATTACTACCTACGAGCAGTACTTC
CSAITTYEQYF
>TRBV5-5|TRBJ2-3|few|NA
TGTGCCAGCAGCTTGGCGGCCGGCCAGGATACGCAGTATTTT
CASSLAAGQDTQYF
>TRBV5-1|TRBJ1-1|many|NA
TGCGCCAGCAGCTCCCCCAGCGGGGCGGACACTGAAGCTTTCTTT
CASSSPSGADTEAFF
>TRBV29-1|TRBJ2-5|many|NA
TGCAGCGTTGAACAGTTCAGGGGAGAAGAGACCCAGTACTTC
CSVEQFRGEETQYF
>TRBV7-2|TRBJ2-5|few|NA
TGTGCCAGCACCAGGAGGGGGCGGAAAGAGACCCAGTACTTC
CASTRRGRKETQYF
>TRBV6-2/TRBV6-3|TRBJ2-7|NA|NA
TGTGCCAGCAGTTACTCGCGGCACGAGCAGTACTTC
CASSYSRHEQYF
>TRBV6-1|TRBJ2-1|few|TRBD2
TGTGCCAGCAGGGGGCTAGCGGGAGTAGATGAGCAGTTCTTC
CASRGLAGVDEQFF
>TRBV20-1|TRBJ2-5|few|NA
TGCAGTGCTAGAGATCTGACGGGGGCCCAAGAGACCCAGTACTTC
CSARDLTGAQETQYF
>TRBV5-1|TRBJ1-2|few|NA
TGCGCCAGCAGCCTGACAAGGACAGTCGTAGCTAACTATGGCTACACCTTC
CASSLTRTVVANYGYTF
>TRBV11-1|TRBJ1-2|once|TRBD1
TGTGCCAGCAGCTATGGACAGGGGATCTATGGCTACACCTTC
CASSYGQGIYGYTF
>TRBV5-1|TRBJ2-5|few|TRBD2
TGCGCCAGCAGCTATGGACTAGCGGGGGGGTTCCAAGAGACCCAGTACTTC
CASSYGLAGGFQETQYF
>TRBV15|TRBJ2-3|many|NA
TGTGCCACCAGCAGAGACCCCGGGTTCACAGATACGCAGTATTTT
CATSRDPGFTDTQYF
>TRBV28|TRBJ2-4|few|NA
TGTGCCAGCAGTTTAGGGGGGTTGAGAAACATTCAGTACTTC
CASSLGGLRNIQYF
>TRBV20-1|TRBJ1-3|NA|NA
TGCAGTGCTAGGGACACAGGGTCCGGAAACACCATATATTTT
CSARDTGSGNTIYF
>TRBV6-1|TRBJ2-7|NA|NA
TGTGCCAGCAGTGTCGACTGGGACACTTGGAACTCCTACGAGCAGTACTTC
CASSVDWDTWNSYEQYF
>TRBV20-1|TRBJ2-5|NA|NA
TGCAGTGCTAGAGGGGGGGCACCCGAGACCCAGTACTTC
CSARGGAPETQYF
>TRBV20-1|TRBJ1-1|many|NA
TGCAGTGCCTCCGGACACCTGAACACTGAAGCTTTCTTT
CSASGHLNTEAFF
>TRBV7-8|TRBJ1-1|few|NA
TGTGCCAGCAGCCCCCGTTCCGTACGAGGGAGGGCAGCCGAGGCTGAAGCTTTCTTT
CASSPRSVRGRAAEAEAFF
>TRBV20-1|TRBJ2-3|NA|NA
TGCAGTGCTAGGGAGCTTGGGAGATTCACAGATACGCAGTATTTT
CSARELGRFTDTQYF